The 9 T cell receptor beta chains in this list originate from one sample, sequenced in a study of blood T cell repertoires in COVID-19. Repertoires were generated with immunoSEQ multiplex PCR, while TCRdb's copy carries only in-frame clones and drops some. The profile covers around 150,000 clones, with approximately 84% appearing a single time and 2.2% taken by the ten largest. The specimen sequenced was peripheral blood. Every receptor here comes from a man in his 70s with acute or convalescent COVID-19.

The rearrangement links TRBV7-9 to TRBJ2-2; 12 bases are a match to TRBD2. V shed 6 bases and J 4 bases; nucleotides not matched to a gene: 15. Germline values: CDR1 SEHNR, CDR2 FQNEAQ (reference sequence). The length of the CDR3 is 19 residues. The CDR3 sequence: CASRPFTLAGGPGTGELFF. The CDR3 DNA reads TGTGCCAGCAGGCCTTTTACCCTAGCGGGAGGGCCGGGCACCGGGGAGCTGTTTTTT.

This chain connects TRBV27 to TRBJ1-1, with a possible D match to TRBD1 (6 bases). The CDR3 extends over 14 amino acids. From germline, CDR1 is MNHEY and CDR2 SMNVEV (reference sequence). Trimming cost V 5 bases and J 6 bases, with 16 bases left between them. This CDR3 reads CASSQRRDTPEAFF. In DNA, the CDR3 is TGTGCCAGCAGTCAACGTCGGGACACTCCTGAAGCTTTCTTT.

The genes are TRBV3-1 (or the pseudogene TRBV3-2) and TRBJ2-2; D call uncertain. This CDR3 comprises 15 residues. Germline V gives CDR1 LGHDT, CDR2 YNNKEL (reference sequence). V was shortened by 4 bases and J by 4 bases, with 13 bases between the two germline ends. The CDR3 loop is CASSPSTDPTGELFF. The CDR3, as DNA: TGTGCCAGCAGCCCTTCAACAGATCCCACCGGGGAGCTGTTTTTT.

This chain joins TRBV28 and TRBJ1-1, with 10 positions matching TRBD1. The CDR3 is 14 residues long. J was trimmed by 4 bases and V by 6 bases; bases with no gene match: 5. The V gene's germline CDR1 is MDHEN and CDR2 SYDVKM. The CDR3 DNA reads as TGTGCCAGCAGCCCGGGGACAGGGGTCACTGAAGCTTTCTTT. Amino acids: CASSPGTGVTEAFF. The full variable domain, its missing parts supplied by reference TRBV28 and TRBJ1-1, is DVKVTQSSRYLVKRTGEKVFLECVQDMDHENMFWYRQDPGLGLRLIYFSYDVKMKEKGDIPEGYSVSREKKERFSLILESASTNQTSMYLCASSPGTGVTEAFFGQGTRLTVV.

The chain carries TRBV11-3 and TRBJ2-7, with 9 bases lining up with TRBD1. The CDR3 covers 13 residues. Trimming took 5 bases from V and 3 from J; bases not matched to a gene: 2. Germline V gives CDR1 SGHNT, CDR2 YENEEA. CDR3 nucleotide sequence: TGTGCCAGCAGCCCGGGACAGGGCTACGAGCAGTACTTC. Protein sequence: CASSPGQGYEQYF. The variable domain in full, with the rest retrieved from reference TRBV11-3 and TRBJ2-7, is EAGVVQSPRYKIIEKKQPVAFWCNPISGHNTLYWYLQNLGQGPELLIRYENEEAVDDSQLPKDRFSAERLKGVDSTLKIQPAELGDSAVYLCASSPGQGYEQYFGPGTRLTVT.

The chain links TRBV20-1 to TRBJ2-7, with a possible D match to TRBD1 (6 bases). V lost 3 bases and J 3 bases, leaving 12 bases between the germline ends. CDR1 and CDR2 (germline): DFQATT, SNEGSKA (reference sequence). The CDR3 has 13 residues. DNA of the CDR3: TGCAGTGCTAGTACGACAGGACGCTACGAGCAGTACTTC. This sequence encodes CSASTTGRYEQYF.

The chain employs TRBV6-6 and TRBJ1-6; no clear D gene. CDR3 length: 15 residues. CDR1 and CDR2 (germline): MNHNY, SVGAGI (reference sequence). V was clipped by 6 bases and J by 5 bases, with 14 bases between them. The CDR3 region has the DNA TGTGCCAGCAGCCCAACGACACCAGATAATTCACCCCTCCACTTT. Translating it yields CASSPTTPDNSPLHF.

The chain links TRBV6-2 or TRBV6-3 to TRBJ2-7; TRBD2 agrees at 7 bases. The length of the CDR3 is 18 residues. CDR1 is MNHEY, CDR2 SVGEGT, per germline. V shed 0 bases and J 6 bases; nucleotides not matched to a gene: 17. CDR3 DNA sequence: TGTGCCAGCAGTTACTCGTCGGCGGGAGTGGGTTTTTTGGGCGAGCAGTACTTC. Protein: CASSYSSAGVGFLGEQYF.

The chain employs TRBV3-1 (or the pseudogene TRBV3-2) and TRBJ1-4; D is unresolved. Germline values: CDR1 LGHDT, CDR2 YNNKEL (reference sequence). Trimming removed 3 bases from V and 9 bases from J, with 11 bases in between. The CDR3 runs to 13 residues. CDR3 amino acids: CASSQMVQKKLFF. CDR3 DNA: TGTGCCAGCAGCCAGATGGTACAGAAAAAACTGTTTTTT.